Listed below are T cell receptor beta chains from one sample, sequenced in a study of T cells in tuberculosis. The data were produced by immunoSEQ multiplex PCR, yet TCRdb's version contains in-frame clones alone and is incomplete. In the table there are about 20,000 clones, over 75% of which are singletons. The sample was PBMCs. The receptor set was obtained from a donor aged 5-35 years with latent tuberculosis or without tuberculosis infection. The CDR3 runs from the conserved cysteine through the conserved F or W. The D gene is left open where the match is weak. Rows give clone size only sometimes, using once, few, many, or a class for an expanded clone.

j_call | clone_size | v_call | d_call | cdr3_nt | cdr3_aa
TRBJ1-5 | - | TRBV10-2 | TRBD1 | TGCGCCAGCGCTAACGTAAAGGGCAGGGGGGTTCAGCCCCAGCATTTT | CASANVKGRGVQPQHF
TRBJ2-2 | - | TRBV9 | TRBD2 | TGTGCCAGCAGCCCTCAGCTTAGCGGGGGGGCCGACGGGGAGCTGTTTTTT | CASSPQLSGGADGELFF
TRBJ2-7 | few | TRBV27 | - | TGTGCCAGCAGTACAGAAGGCCCTCTCGAGCAGTACTTC | CASSTEGPLEQYF
TRBJ2-2 | - | TRBV5-8 | - | TGTGCCAGCACCCCGCGAAGGGGCCACGGGGAGCTGTTTTTT | CASTPRRGHGELFF
TRBJ1-1 | - | TRBV5-6 | - | TGTGCCAGCAGCTTGGGAGGCCAGCGCTCTGAAGCTTTCTTT | CASSLGGQRSEAFF
TRBJ2-1 | - | TRBV7-2 | - | TGTGCCAGCAGCTTACTAAGGAGCGGGTGGTTCTTC | CASSLLRSGWFF
TRBJ2-2 | - | TRBV7-3 | - | TGTGCCAGCAGCTTACGGGGGAACACCGGGGAGCTGTTTTTT | CASSLRGNTGELFF
TRBJ2-1 | - | TRBV2 | TRBD2 | TGTGCCAGCGCGGGGGGGCAAAGAAATGAGCAGTTCTTC | CASAGGQRNEQFF
TRBJ2-1 | once | TRBV19 | TRBD2 | TGTGCCAGTAGTATAATGGCTAGCGGGGGAAATGAGCAGTTCTTC | CASSIMASGGNEQFF
TRBJ2-5 | - | TRBV7-2 | TRBD2 | TGTGCCAGCAGCTTCCAGCGGGGGGGAGAGACCCAGTACTTC | CASSFQRGGETQYF
TRBJ2-7 | - | TRBV5-8 | - | TGTGCCAGCAGCTTGAACGTCCAGGCTCGAGAGCAGTACTTC | CASSLNVQAREQYF
TRBJ1-2 | - | TRBV2 | TRBD1 | TGTGCCAGCAGCGCTGCCGGGACAGGGGTCTCTCTTCGGGGCTACACCTTC | CASSAAGTGVSLRGYTF
TRBJ2-5 | - | TRBV4-1 | TRBD2 | TGCGCCAGCAGCCAAAAGGTAGTAGCGGGGGCTGAGACCCAGTACTTC | CASSQKVVAGAETQYF
TRBJ2-1 | - | TRBV4-1 | - | TGCGCCAGCAGCCAAGGCCACGGCGGGGGCAAGCCCACTGAGCAGTTCTTC | CASSQGHGGGKPTEQFF
TRBJ1-2 | - | TRBV29-1 | TRBD1 | TGCAGCGTGGCCGACCTGCTCCGGGACAGGGGTTACGCGGGCGGCTACACCTTC | CSVADLLRDRGYAGGYTF
TRBJ1-1 | - | TRBV7-2 | TRBD1 | TGTGCCAGCAGCCTCGGGACAGGGTACACTGAAGCTTTCTTT | CASSLGTGYTEAFF
TRBJ1-1 | few | TRBV9 | TRBD1 | TGTGCCAGCAGCGATCAGGGTGGCAGGGGGTCCACTGAAGCTTTCTTT | CASSDQGGRGSTEAFF
TRBJ1-2 | - | TRBV6-1 | - | TGTGCCAGCAGTGAAGTGCAAACCGGGGTTAGTCGTGGCTACACCTTC | CASSEVQTGVSRGYTF
TRBJ1-2 | - | TRBV19 | - | TGTGCCAGTAGTTGGCGGGGAACTAACTATGGCTACACCTTC | CASSWRGTNYGYTF
TRBJ1-2 | - | TRBV7-6 | TRBD1 | TGTGCCAGCAGCCTAAGACAGGGCAACTATGGCTACACCTTC | CASSLRQGNYGYTF
TRBJ1-1 | - | TRBV7-2 | - | TGTGCCAGCAGGACGCCCGTGGGGGGAGAAGCTTTCTTT | CASRTPVGGEAFF
TRBJ2-5 | - | TRBV30 | TRBD1 | TGTGCCTGGACAGGGGGCGATGAGACCCAGTACTTC | CAWTGGDETQYF
TRBJ1-1 | - | TRBV6-1 | - | TGTGCCAGCAGTACCACCCCCCAGGGTGTGGCTGAAGCTTTCTTT | CASSTTPQGVAEAFF
TRBJ1-3 | - | TRBV2 | - | TGTGCCAGCACGGTCTCTGGAAACACCATATATTTT | CASTVSGNTIYF
TRBJ2-2 | - | TRBV11-3 | - | TGTGCCAGCAGCTCTGGGGCAGTAAGCACCGGGGAGCTGTTTTTT | CASSSGAVSTGELFF
TRBJ1-1 | once | TRBV7-8 | - | TGTGCCAGCAGCTCCAACAGGAACACTGAAGCTTTCTTT | CASSSNRNTEAFF
TRBJ1-1 | once | TRBV5-8 | - | TGTGCCAGCAGCTCCCGGACAGCGAACCGCGCTTTCTTT | CASSSRTANRAFF
TRBJ2-4 | - | TRBV19 | TRBD1 | TGTGCCAGTAGTATAGGACAGGGGGGTATAGCCAAAAACATTCAGTACTTC | CASSIGQGGIAKNIQYF
TRBJ2-7 | - | TRBV6-5 | TRBD1 | TGTGCCAGCAGGGCTTCCGGGACAGGGGTCACCCGACAGTACTTC | CASRASGTGVTRQYF
TRBJ2-3 | - | TRBV19 | - | TGTGCCAGTCTTGGAGGTGATACGCAGTATTTT | CASLGGDTQYF
TRBJ1-2 | - | TRBV6-1 | - | TGTGCCAGCAGTGTGAGAGAGCGTCAATATGGCTACACCTTC | CASSVRERQYGYTF
TRBJ1-1 | - | TRBV19 | TRBD1 | TGTGCCAGTAGTCCGAGACAGGGGAGGACTGAAGCTTTCTTT | CASSPRQGRTEAFF
TRBJ2-4 | - | TRBV15 | - | TGTGCCACCAGCAGAGCGGGAAACATTCAGTACTTC | CATSRAGNIQYF
TRBJ2-2 | - | TRBV5-1 | - | TGCGCCAGCAGTATGCGGACAGAGAACACCGGGGAGCTGTTTTTT | CASSMRTENTGELFF
TRBJ2-7 | - | TRBV9 | - | TGTGCCAGCAGCGCAGGGCCCGGGGAGCAGTACTTC | CASSAGPGEQYF
TRBJ1-2 | - | TRBV15 | - | TGTGCCACCAGCAGAGACTTGTACGCGTACGGCTACACCTTC | CATSRDLYAYGYTF
TRBJ1-5 | few | TRBV6-1 | - | TGTGCCAGCAGTGCAGGTCCGGCAGGCAATCAGCCCCAGCATTTT | CASSAGPAGNQPQHF
TRBJ1-5 | - | TRBV14 | TRBD1 | TGTGCCAGCAGCCAAACACAGGGGCAGCCCCAGCATTTT | CASSQTQGQPQHF
TRBJ1-2 | - | TRBV5-1 | TRBD1 | TGCGCCAGCAGCTTGGGGGACAGGTGGATTAACTATGGCTACACCTTC | CASSLGDRWINYGYTF
TRBJ2-5 | - | TRBV11-2 | - | TGTGCCAGCAGCTCACGGGAGACCCAGTACTTC | CASSSRETQYF
TRBJ2-7 | - | TRBV7-2 | TRBD1 | TGTGCCAGCAGCTTAGGACAGGGCCACGAGCAGTACTTC | CASSLGQGHEQYF
TRBJ2-7 | - | TRBV25-1 | TRBD2 | TGTGCCAGCAGGACTAGCGGGGGGGTCTACGAGCAGTACTTC | CASRTSGGVYEQYF
TRBJ2-2 | - | TRBV10-1 | TRBD2 | TGCGCCAGCGAAGATACCTGGGAGGGGCTGTTTTTT | CASEDTWEGLFF
TRBJ1-1 | - | TRBV7-8 | TRBD1 | TGTGCCAGCAGCAACCGACAGGGGGCAGCTTTCTTT | CASSNRQGAAFF
TRBJ1-5 | - | TRBV19 | TRBD1 | TGTGCCAGTATCCGACAGGGGACCAATCAGCCCCAGCATTTT | CASIRQGTNQPQHF
TRBJ1-5 | - | TRBV27 | - | TGTGCCAGCAGTTTAAGCCCCGCGGGTCAGCCCCAGCATTTT | CASSLSPAGQPQHF
TRBJ1-2 | - | TRBV11-1 | - | TGTGCCAGCAGCTTACCACAGGGCTATGGCTACACCTTC | CASSLPQGYGYTF
TRBJ2-2 | - | TRBV9 | TRBD2 | TGTGCCAGCAGCGCCCATAGCGGGGGGGTCACCGGGGAGCTGTTTTTT | CASSAHSGGVTGELFF
TRBJ1-1 | once | TRBV5-5 | - | TGTGCCAGCAGCCTGGCCGACACTGAAGCTTTCTTT | CASSLADTEAFF
TRBJ2-1 | - | TRBV12-5 | - | TGTGCTAGTGGAGTGGGTGGAGACAATGAGCAGTTCTTC | CASGVGGDNEQFF
TRBJ1-1 | - | TRBV6-5 | - | TGTGCCAGCAGCCGACCGACACTTCTAAACACTGAAGCTTTCTTT | CASSRPTLLNTEAFF
TRBJ1-5 | - | TRBV11-2 | - | TGTGCCAGCAGCTTAGTTTCGGGGGGCGGTCAGCCCCAGCATTTT | CASSLVSGGGQPQHF
TRBJ1-5 | - | TRBV19 | TRBD1 | TGTGCCAGTAGTATTGGACAGGGAAATCAGCCCCAGCATTTT | CASSIGQGNQPQHF
TRBJ1-2 | - | TRBV5-4 | TRBD1 | TGTGCCAGTAGCTTGGCCGTAGGACAGGGGACAGGCTACACCTTC | CASSLAVGQGTGYTF